This T cell receptor beta chain emerged from a study of CD8 T cells in Susac syndrome. When the RNA was reverse transcribed, random hexamers were used with an input of roughly 0.45 to 1 ug. The TCR beta CDR3 was amplified by immunoSEQ multiplex PCR across 54 Vbeta, 13 Jbeta. TCRdb called the immunoSEQ multiplex PCR reads again in MiXCR, with one record for every CDR3 protein. The table lists some 150,000 distinct CDR3 sequences, approximately 93% of them singletons. CDR1 is SGHRS, CDR2 YFSETQ, per germline. This CDR3 is built from 16 residues. Trimming left V 4 bases short and J 0 bases short, with 11 bases between. This clonotype was found a few times.

The source is a human donor in good health. The rearrangement joins TRBV5-1 to TRBJ2-6, with D maybe TRBD1 (5 bases). The sequenced sample was CD4+ T cells from PBMCs. The CDR3 DNA is TGCGCCAGCAGCAGAACGCAGGGCTCTGGGGCCAACGTCCTGACTTTC. Protein sequence: CASSRTQGSGANVLTF.